These T cell receptor beta chains were read from a single sample in a study of a mutant IDH1 vaccine in newly diagnosed glioma. The table came from immunoSEQ multiplex PCR; TCRdb's copy has only in-frame clones and leaves some out. The sample lists about 51,000 clones, about three quarters occurring once. The starting material was PBMCs, obtained from a glioma patient treated with radiotherapy, temozolomide or both. Source of these receptors: a woman aged 40 to 55 with glioma. Both conserved end residues are part of each CDR3. The order of the fields is V gene, CDR3 protein.

TRBV5-1,CASSLAGGAHEQYF
TRBV7-6,CASSLGRQANSNQPQHF
TRBV27,CASSLSTNEKLFF
TRBV29-1,CSVEAGMNTEAFF
TRBV11-2,CASRLTGRNTEAFF
TRBV5-1,CASSFLQGPYEQYF
TRBV7-6,CASSLAGGGSNQPQHF
TRBV2,CASILGTGWRKSYTF
TRBV18,CASSRPGVADTQYF
TRBV11-1,CASSATGTYEQYF
TRBV29-1,CSVSLTGSEAFF
TRBV15,CATSRGPPGTGGTQYF
TRBV29-1,CSVGRGIEQYF
TRBV7-3,CASSLARGLGNTEAFF
TRBV27,CASSLLRGLEGYTF
TRBV6-5,CASSYSFGVMNTEAFF
TRBV6-5,CASREQGTEKLFF
TRBV30,CAWSQYRVGDGYTF
TRBV7-2,CASSLGGTGANYGYTF
TRBV15,CATSRPASDTQYF
TRBV9,CASSPNGQTYEQYF
TRBV6-6,CASLPETAINTIYF
TRBV6-6,CASCRLPNYGYTF
TRBV11-3,CASSLGAGNTGELFF
TRBV27,CASSQIAPGLAGDFYTGELFF
TRBV15,CATSPREDDQPQHF
TRBV2,CASMSEVNTEAFF
TRBV15,CATSQGQGGEKLFF
TRBV6-1,CASSGGQGPGYGYTF
TRBV30,CACRGQETYEQYF
TRBV9,CASSPGLGYGYTF
TRBV2,CARGTGATGELFF
TRBV5-1,CASSSQGSNNSPLHF
TRBV18,CASSPRMENTGELFF
TRBV6-4,CASTLMGTRNEQFF
TRBV15,CATSRDRVSTDTQYF
TRBV5-8,CASSHKWNRVDNQPQHF
TRBV9,CASSVEHQMSTDTQYF
TRBV5-5,CASSLVGTNQETQYF
TRBV4-3,CASSQNRVTEAFF
TRBV7-9,CARPGTSGVRETQYF
TRBV18,CASSPGGMNTEAFF